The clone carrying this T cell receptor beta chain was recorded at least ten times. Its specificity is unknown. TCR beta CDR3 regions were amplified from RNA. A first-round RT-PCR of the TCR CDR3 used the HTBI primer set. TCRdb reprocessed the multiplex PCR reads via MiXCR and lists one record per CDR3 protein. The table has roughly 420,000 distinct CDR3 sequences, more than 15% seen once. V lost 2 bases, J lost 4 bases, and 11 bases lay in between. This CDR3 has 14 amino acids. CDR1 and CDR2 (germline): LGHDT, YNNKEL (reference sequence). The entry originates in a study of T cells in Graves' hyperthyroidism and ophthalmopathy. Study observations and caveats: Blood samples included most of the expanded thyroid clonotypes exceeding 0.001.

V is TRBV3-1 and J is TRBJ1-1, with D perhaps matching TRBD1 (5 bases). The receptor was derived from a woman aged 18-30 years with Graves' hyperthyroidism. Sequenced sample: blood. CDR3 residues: CASSQSWRGTEAFF. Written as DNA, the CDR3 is TGTGCCAGCAGCCAAAGTTGGAGGGGCACTGAAGCTTTCTTT.